Listed below are T cell receptor beta chains from one sample, sequenced in a study of CD8 T cells in ankylosing spondylitis. TCRdb re-derived calls from the 5' RACE reads in MiXCR, one entry per CDR3 protein. The sample holds about 440,000 distinct CDR3 sequences, 17% seen once. The specimen was blood, either unsorted or a sorted T cell fraction (not recorded which). The receptor set was obtained from a male donor with ankylosing spondylitis. Both conserved end residues are part of each CDR3. Fields, in order: V gene, J gene, clone size, D gene, CDR3 DNA, CDR3 protein. The D gene is left open where the match is weak. Some rows mark clone size as missing; the rest say once, few, many or name a class of expanded clone.

>TRBV6-2/TRBV6-3|TRBJ1-5|few|TRBD1
TGTGCCAGCAGTTACGGACAGGGGGGTCAGCCCCAGCATTTT
CASSYGQGGQPQHF
>TRBV3-1|TRBJ2-3|-|-
TGTGCCAGCAGCCCTACTCTCACCACAGATACGCAGTATTTT
CASSPTLTTDTQYF
>TRBV27|TRBJ2-6|-|TRBD2
TGTGCCAGCACTTCAGCGGGACCTGGGGCCAACGTCCTGACTTTC
CASTSAGPGANVLTF
>TRBV7-9|TRBJ2-1|-|TRBD1
TGTGCCAGCAGCTCCGGGACAGCCTCCTACAATGAGCAGTTCTTC
CASSSGTASYNEQFF
>TRBV7-2|TRBJ1-2|few|-
TGTGCCAGCAGCTTCTCCCGGGGACGCTACACCTTC
CASSFSRGRYTF
>TRBV3-1|TRBJ1-1|few|-
TGTGCCAGCAGCCAAGATGTGGCAACGAACACTGAAGCTTTCTTT
CASSQDVATNTEAFF
>TRBV20-1|TRBJ2-1|few|TRBD2
TGCAGTGCTAGAGAGCGGGGGGGCTGGTCCTACAATGAGCAGTTCTTC
CSARERGGWSYNEQFF
>TRBV7-9|TRBJ2-1|-|-
TGTGCCAGCAGCCCTAGAGGGGCGGTTTCCGCCCCGACTGAGCAGTTCTTC
CASSPRGAVSAPTEQFF
>TRBV27|TRBJ2-1|once|-
TGTGCCAGCAGTTCAAATCCAGTGGGGGGTGAGCAGTTCTTC
CASSSNPVGGEQFF
>TRBV28|TRBJ1-1|-|TRBD1
TGTGCCAGCAGACCCAAGCCAGGGACAGGGGAGGGCACTGAAGCTTTCTTT
CASRPKPGTGEGTEAFF
>TRBV6-5|TRBJ1-5|many|-
TGTGCCAGCAGTTCCCAGCTTAATCAGCCCCAGCATTTT
CASSSQLNQPQHF
>TRBV18|TRBJ1-1|-|TRBD1
TGTGCCAGCTCATCTGCGGGACAGTTGAACACTGAAGCTTTCTTT
CASSSAGQLNTEAFF
>TRBV7-2|TRBJ1-2|many|-
TGTGCCAGCAGCCTCAGCGGCGCGGGCTACACCTTC
CASSLSGAGYTF
>TRBV20-1|TRBJ2-7|few|TRBD2
TGCAGTGCTAGGGGACCCGGGGGGGATTCCTACGAGCAGTACTTC
CSARGPGGDSYEQYF
>TRBV29-1|TRBJ2-3|-|-
TGCAGCGTTGAAATAGGGTCGACAGATACGCAGTATTTT
CSVEIGSTDTQYF
>TRBV20-1|TRBJ2-1|-|-
TGCAGTGCTCAGGACAGCTCCTACAATGAGCAGTTCTTC
CSAQDSSYNEQFF
>TRBV2|TRBJ1-2|-|TRBD1
TGTGCCAGCAGGGACCGGGACAGGGTTAACTATGGCTACACCTTC
CASRDRDRVNYGYTF
>TRBV6-1|TRBJ2-2|-|-
TGTGCCAGCAGTCCGATCCCGGGGCGTACGGACACCGGGGAGCTGTTTTTT
CASSPIPGRTDTGELFF
>TRBV5-1|TRBJ2-2|-|-
TGCGCCAGCAGCTTGGTCCAGGGAAAAAACGGGGAGCTGTTTTTT
CASSLVQGKNGELFF
>TRBV20-1|TRBJ2-3|few|TRBD2
TGCAGTGTGATAGCGGGAGAAGGGTACGATACGCAGTATTTT
CSVIAGEGYDTQYF
>TRBV28|TRBJ1-1|-|TRBD1
TGTGCCAGCAGTTTGGGAGGGGGCGATGAAACTGAAGCTTTCTTT
CASSLGGGDETEAFF
>TRBV7-9|TRBJ2-1|-|TRBD2
TGTGCCAGCAGCTTTAGCCAGCGGGGGGAGGATGAGCAGTTCTTC
CASSFSQRGEDEQFF
>TRBV2|TRBJ2-2|-|TRBD2
TGTGCCAGCCGTTTAGCGGGGGGGCCGACCGGGGAGCTGTTTTTT
CASRLAGGPTGELFF
>TRBV5-1|TRBJ2-1|-|-
TGCGCCAGCAGCTTGGCGCCAGGGGGCGGGAGGGCAAATGAGCAGTTCTTC
CASSLAPGGGRANEQFF
>TRBV7-2|TRBJ2-1|-|TRBD1
TGTGCCAGCAGCACCCGGGACAGACAGTTCTTC
CASSTRDRQFF
>TRBV9|TRBJ1-4|-|-
TGTGCCAGCAGCGTGACAGATGCAACTAATGAAAAACTGTTTTTT
CASSVTDATNEKLFF
>TRBV12-5|TRBJ1-1|-|-
TGTGCTAGTGGTATAAACAAGGGCACTGAAGCTTTCTTT
CASGINKGTEAFF
>TRBV11-2|TRBJ2-5|few|-
TGTGCCAGCAGCTTGTGGAGAACTTCGAAGGAGACCCAGTACTTC
CASSLWRTSKETQYF
>TRBV20-1|TRBJ1-1|few|TRBD1
TGCAGTGCTAGTAGGACAGGGACCACTGAAGCTTTCTTT
CSASRTGTTEAFF
>TRBV20-1|TRBJ2-1|-|TRBD1
TGCAGTGCTCAGAGGTCCCAGGGGGTACGTGAGCAGTTCTTC
CSAQRSQGVREQFF
>TRBV5-1|TRBJ1-2|-|-
TGCGCCAGCGCCGAGGGGGAAGGGTACTATGGCTACACCTTC
CASAEGEGYYGYTF
>TRBV24-1|TRBJ2-3|few|-
TGTGCCACCAGGGGAGAACTAGATACGCAGTATTTT
CATRGELDTQYF
>TRBV6-1|TRBJ2-7|few|TRBD1
TGTGCCAGCAGCCCCCCCGGGACAGGGGGCCACGAGCAGTACTTC
CASSPPGTGGHEQYF
>TRBV7-2|TRBJ2-5|-|-
TGTGCCAGCAGCTCCCAAGTATCCTCAGAGACCCAGTACTTC
CASSSQVSSETQYF
>TRBV21-1|TRBJ1-5|few|-
TGTGCCAACCCGGGACGGCCCCAGCATTTT
CANPGRPQHF
>TRBV7-2|TRBJ2-1|few|-
TGTGCCAGCAGCTTAATGCGAACCTACAATGAGCAGTTCTTC
CASSLMRTYNEQFF
>TRBV29-1|TRBJ2-1|few|-
TGCAGCGTTGAAGATTCTGAGAGCTACAATGAGCAGTTCTTC
CSVEDSESYNEQFF
>TRBV7-2|TRBJ2-7|-|-
TGTGCCAGCAGCTTAGTTTTGGGCCTCGAGCAGTACTTC
CASSLVLGLEQYF
>TRBV5-1|TRBJ2-4|many|-
TGCGCCAGCAGTGATGGGTCCGTAACCAAAAACATTCAGTACTTC
CASSDGSVTKNIQYF
>TRBV5-1|TRBJ2-1|-|-
TGCGCCAGCAGCTTTAGGCCGGTGCGCGACTCCTACAATGAGCAGTTCTTC
CASSFRPVRDSYNEQFF
>TRBV6-5|TRBJ1-2|-|TRBD1
TGTGCCAGCAGTTACCTGGGACAGGGTCCCAGGGGTGGCTACACCTTC
CASSYLGQGPRGGYTF
>TRBV29-1|TRBJ2-3|few|-
TGCAGCGTTGGGGGCGAGGGAGATACGCAGTATTTT
CSVGGEGDTQYF
>TRBV2|TRBJ1-2|-|-
TGTGCCAGCAGTGAACGAGAGGACTATGGCTACACCTTC
CASSEREDYGYTF
>TRBV5-1|TRBJ2-7|few|TRBD2
TGCGCCAGCAGTCTAAGCGGGAGGATCTACGAGCAGTACTTC
CASSLSGRIYEQYF